This is a list of T cell receptor beta chains from one sample in a study of CD8+ T cells in alopecia areata. Sequencing used immunoSEQ multiplex PCR; TCRdb keeps in-frame clones, though not all of them. This table holds over 110,000 clones, 51% found once. The source was CD4+ T cells sorted from blood, collected at week 0. The source of these receptors is a human donor with alopecia areata. The CDR3 runs from the conserved cysteine through the conserved F or W. D genes are given only for firm matches. Clone sizes are given selectively: once, few, many, or a class where the clone is expanded.

D	J	V	size	CDR3	DNA
-	TRBJ2-3	TRBV29-1	-	CSVEAYGGRTDTQYF	TGCAGCGTTGAGGCGTACGGAGGGCGGACAGATACGCAGTATTTT
TRBD2	TRBJ2-3	TRBV5-4	many	CASSLGLAGGPDTQYF	TGTGCCAGCAGCTTGGGACTAGCGGGAGGGCCGGATACGCAGTATTTT
-	TRBJ2-7	TRBV4-2	once	CASSPKRTGYSDEQYF	TGTGCCAGCAGCCCGAAACGAACAGGGTACTCCGACGAGCAGTACTTC
TRBD2	TRBJ2-5	TRBV6-5	-	CASSYRGGETQYF	TGTGCCAGCAGTTATCGGGGAGGGGAGACCCAGTACTTC
-	TRBJ1-1	TRBV11-2	-	CASSPMGVGTEAFF	TGTGCCAGCAGCCCCATGGGGGTAGGCACTGAAGCTTTCTTT
TRBD1	TRBJ1-2	TRBV29-1	-	CSVKDRTYGYTF	TGCAGCGTGAAGGACAGGACCTATGGCTACACCTTC
-	TRBJ2-7	TRBV30	few	CAWSPGSGEQYF	TGTGCCTGGAGCCCTGGGAGTGGGGAGCAGTACTTC
-	TRBJ1-5	TRBV7-8	few	CASSPTGGGDNQPQHF	TGTGCCAGCAGTCCCACGGGGGGAGGGGATAATCAGCCCCAGCATTTT
-	TRBJ1-2	TRBV9	-	CASSLQQAPNYGYTF	TGTGCCAGCAGCCTACAGCAAGCCCCTAACTATGGCTACACCTTC
-	TRBJ2-5	TRBV30	-	CAWSRVGDGTQYF	TGTGCCTGGAGTAGGGTAGGGGACGGGACCCAGTACTTC
-	TRBJ1-2	TRBV4-2	few	CASSQVAGNYGYTF	TGTGCCAGCAGCCAAGTGGCGGGGAACTATGGCTACACCTTC
-	TRBJ2-5	TRBV7-2	-	CASSYSPGGAGETQYF	TGTGCCAGCAGCTACTCCCCTGGAGGGGCCGGGGAGACCCAGTACTTC
-	TRBJ1-3	TRBV23-1	-	CASSLSAGNVSGNTIYF	TGCGCCAGCAGTCTGTCGGCAGGCAACGTCTCTGGAAACACCATATATTTT
TRBD2	TRBJ2-1	TRBV5-1	few	CASSILPGLAGDQEQFF	TGCGCCAGCAGCATCCTACCGGGACTAGCGGGAGATCAGGAGCAGTTCTTC
-	TRBJ2-3	TRBV20-1	-	CSGAPDTQYF	TGCAGTGGGGCCCCAGATACGCAGTATTTT
TRBD2	TRBJ2-7	TRBV6-5	-	CASRPSGLAGYEQYF	TGTGCCAGCAGACCATCCGGACTAGCGGGCTACGAGCAGTACTTC
-	TRBJ2-7	TRBV2	-	CASITTRGREQYF	TGTGCCAGCATTACGACCCGGGGGCGTGAGCAGTACTTC
-	TRBJ1-2	TRBV7-2	-	CASSSSPGVGYTF	TGTGCCAGCAGCTCATCCCCGGGGGTTGGCTACACCTTC
-	TRBJ2-3	TRBV29-1	-	CSAFPRVSPDTQYF	TGCAGCGCCTTCCCTCGAGTCTCCCCAGATACGCAGTATTTT
TRBD2	TRBJ2-4	TRBV4-3	-	CASSQQLARAKNIQYF	TGCGCCAGCAGCCAGCAACTAGCGAGAGCCAAAAACATTCAGTACTTC
-	TRBJ2-7	TRBV27	-	CASWGRQGGTYEQYF	TGTGCCAGCTGGGGAAGACAGGGAGGAACCTACGAGCAGTACTTC
-	TRBJ2-5	TRBV4-1	-	CASSPRAAAYQETQYF	TGCGCCAGCAGCCCCCGAGCTGCGGCCTACCAAGAGACCCAGTACTTC
-	TRBJ1-5	TRBV23-1	-	CASFGTHSNQPQHF	TGCGCCAGCTTCGGGACTCATAGCAATCAGCCCCAGCATTTT
TRBD1	TRBJ1-2	TRBV4-3	-	CASSQTTGEQYGYTF	TGCGCCAGCAGCCAAACGACAGGGGAACAGTATGGCTACACCTTC
-	TRBJ2-7	TRBV7-9	few	CASSPSYEQYF	TGTGCCAGCAGCCCCTCGTACGAGCAGTACTTC
TRBD1	TRBJ2-5	TRBV5-1	-	CASSRDRGLGETQYF	TGCGCCAGCAGCCGTGACAGGGGATTAGGGGAGACCCAGTACTTC